One and the same sample provided the 21 T cell receptor beta chains below, sequenced in a study of breast tumors, draining lymph nodes, adjacent tissues. Using its own MiXCR run on the multiplex PCR reads, TCRdb lists one record per CDR3 protein. Of around 25,000 distinct CDR3 sequences listed, roughly 20% are singletons. Material for sequencing was breast tumor tissue. These receptors all stem from a female donor with breast cancer. Some clones in this sample may be carry-over from other donors' samples.

This clonotype was picked up many times. The gene calls are TRBV27 and TRBJ2-7, with a tentative D call TRBD1 (6 bases). Between the trimmed V and J ends, which lost 6 bases and 5 bases, there was a span of 11 bases. Germline loops: CDR1 MNHEY, CDR2 SMNVEV (reference sequence). CDR3 length equals 12 residues. The CDR3 protein is CASSYQGHEQYF. The CDR3 region has the DNA TGTGCCAGCAGCTATCAGGGGCACGAGCAGTACTTC.

This clonotype was observed many times. CDR3 protein: CASSSTLRDAVYGYTF. CDR3 nucleotides: TGTGCCAGCAGCTCTACCCTCCGGGACGCAGTCTATGGCTACACCTTC. This chain connects TRBV6-1 to TRBJ1-2, with D possibly TRBD1 on 5 matching bases. This CDR3 region has 16 residues. Germline V lookup: CDR1 MNHNS, CDR2 SASEGT. Deletions cut 6 bases from V and 4 bases from J, with 21 bases between.

This clonotype was counted ten times or more. The rearrangement joins TRBV6-5 to TRBJ1-2; 8 bases align to TRBD1. Per the germline V gene, CDR1 is MNHEY and CDR2 is SVGAGI. There are 14 residues in the CDR3. Trimming cost V 5 bases and J 6 bases; bases outside gene matches: 8. The CDR3 region is CASSNLDRGNGYTF. Here the CDR3 DNA reads TGTGCCAGCAGTAACCTTGACAGGGGAAATGGCTACACCTTC.

V gene TRBV7-9 combines with J gene TRBJ1-1; no clear D. Trimming left V 3 bases short and J 1 base short, with 15 bases between. The germline gives CDR1 SEHNR, CDR2 FQNEAQ (reference sequence). The CDR3 is made up of 16 amino acids. CDR3 sequence reads: CASSLRRIRGNTEAFF. CDR3 sequence (DNA): TGTGCCAGCAGCTTGCGCAGGATTCGGGGGAACACTGAAGCTTTCTTT.

This clonotype came up once. The chain links TRBV5-1 to TRBJ2-7; 9 bases align to TRBD1. This CDR3 comprises 14 residues. Germline V gene lookup returns CDR1 SGHRS and CDR2 YFSETQ. V lost 4 bases to trimming and J lost 3 bases; unmatched junction nucleotides: 5. Here the CDR3 DNA reads TGCGCCAGCAGCCCCGGGACAGGGAGCTACGAGCAGTACTTC. Translated, it gives CASSPGTGSYEQYF.

This clonotype appeared once. The gene calls are TRBV12-5 and TRBJ1-1, with D maybe TRBD1 (5 bases). CDR3 length: 13 amino acids. V shed 6 bases and J shed 4 bases, with 12 bases lying between them. Germline CDR1 is LGHNT and CDR2 is FRNRAP. The CDR3 nucleotides read TGTGCTAGTGGGACAGTGGCGGGCACTGAAGCTTTCTTT. Encoded protein: CASGTVAGTEAFF.

This clonotype is a singleton in its sample. A single base separates this from a much larger clone, so it may be a read error. The chain employs TRBV4-1 and TRBJ2-1; 16 bases fit TRBD2. The V and J ends lost 8 bases and 7 bases, in that order; junction bases with no gene match: 8. Germline V gene sequence: CDR1 MGHRA, CDR2 YSYEKL. There are 16 residues in the CDR3. The CDR3 coding sequence is TGCGCCAGCGGCTGGGGACTAGCGGGAGGGAGGAATGAGCAGTTCTTC. This encodes CASGWGLAGGRNEQFF.

This clonotype came up many times. The gene calls are TRBV27 and TRBJ2-1, with D unresolved. This CDR3 comprises 16 residues. Germline-derived CDR1 and CDR2 are MNHEY and SMNVEV (reference sequence). V lost 0 bases to trimming and J lost 4 bases, with 13 bases between them. CDR3 protein: CASSLSGPNPYNEQFF. The CDR3 coding sequence is TGTGCCAGCAGTTTATCCGGTCCGAACCCATACAATGAGCAGTTCTTC.

The chain joins TRBV27 to TRBJ1-2, with D possibly being TRBD1 (5 bases). CDR3 length equals 14 residues. From germline, CDR1 is MNHEY and CDR2 SMNVEV (reference sequence). Trimming cost V 3 bases and J 2 bases, with 10 bases left between them. CDR3 sequence: CASSFGTSNYGYTF. CDR3 DNA sequence: TGTGCCAGCAGTTTTGGGACCAGCAACTATGGCTACACCTTC.

In its sample, this clonotype was seen many times. V usage is TRBV5-1 and J usage is TRBJ1-3, with 8 positions matching TRBD1. Germline lookup yields CDR1 SGHRS and CDR2 YFSETQ. This CDR3 has 17 amino acids. Trimming cost V 0 bases and J 8 bases; bases outside gene matches: 13. DNA of the CDR3: TGCGCCAGCAGCTTGGGGGGCCTGACAGGGGCCAGGGACACCATATATTTT. It yields the protein CASSLGGLTGARDTIYF.

As for this clonotype: This may arise from a read error, as a much more abundant clone is one base away. The chain joins TRBV9 to TRBJ2-1; 9 positions agree with TRBD1. This CDR3 has 15 amino acids. The V gene's germline CDR1 is SGDLS and CDR2 YYNGEE. V trimming: 3 bases; J trimming: 8 bases; junction bases outside the gene matches: 9. CDR3 coding DNA: TGTGCCAGCAGCGAAGGGGACAGGGCTTTCGATGAGCAGTTCTTC. It yields the protein CASSEGDRAFDEQFF.

This clonotype was counted ten times or more. V and J are TRBV19 and TRBJ1-2; possible D gene TRBD1, 6 bases. Germline CDR1 reads LNHDA; CDR2 reads SQIVND (reference sequence). There are 10 residues in the CDR3. V was shortened by 10 bases and J by 6 bases, with 9 bases between the two germline ends. CDR3 sequence reads: CATGVNGYTF. CDR3 coding DNA: TGTGCCACAGGGGTTAATGGCTACACCTTC.

At least ten counts were recorded for this clonotype. This sequence joins TRBV27 and TRBJ2-3; D remains ambiguous. The V gene lost 7 bases and the J gene lost 2 bases, with 4 bases spanning the gap. The germline V gene has CDR1 MNHEY and CDR2 SMNVEV (reference sequence). CDR3 length: 11 amino acids. The CDR3 loop is CASKFTDTQYF. As DNA, the CDR3 is TGTGCCAGCAAGTTCACAGATACGCAGTATTTT.

Many counts were recorded for this clonotype. The chain uses TRBV27 and TRBJ2-3; D uncertain. Germline-derived CDR1 and CDR2 are MNHEY and SMNVEV (reference sequence). Trimming left V 6 bases short and J 2 bases short, with 15 bases between. This CDR3 has 15 amino acids. The CDR3 DNA follows: TGTGCCAGCAGATCTATATTTGAGAACACAGATACGCAGTATTTT. Translation gives CASRSIFENTDTQYF.

By sample fraction, this clonotype is large. CDR3 DNA sequence: TGTGCCAGCAGCACCCGGACTAGCTACGAGCAGTACTTC. Encoded protein: CASSTRTSYEQYF. J is TRBJ2-7 and V is TRBV5-5, with 7 bases that match TRBD2. The germline gives CDR1 SGHKS, CDR2 YYEKEE (reference sequence). The CDR3 totals 13 residues. Unmatched junction bases numbered 4, after V lost 4 bases and J lost 3 bases.

This clonotype was seen at least ten times. The rearrangement uses TRBV9 and TRBJ2-1; D is perhaps TRBD2 (5 bases). CDR3 length: 15 residues. V lost 4 bases, J lost 3 bases, and 14 bases lay in between. CDR1 and CDR2 (germline): SGDLS, YYNGEE. CDR3 amino acids: CASSPERTDYNEQFF. The CDR3 nucleotides are TGTGCCAGCAGCCCCGAGCGGACGGACTACAATGAGCAGTTCTTC.

This clonotype was picked up many times. This sequence joins TRBV7-2 and TRBJ1-2; no definite D call. V lost 1 base, J lost 6 bases, and 15 bases lay in between. Germline values: CDR1 SGHTA, CDR2 FQGNSA. This CDR3 spans 15 amino acids. The CDR3 DNA reads as TGTGCCAGCAGCTTAGAGTCGGCCAGTGTGGATGGCTACACCTTC. Translating gives CASSLESASVDGYTF. The variable domain in full, with the rest retrieved from reference TRBV7-2 and TRBJ1-2, is GAGVSQSPSNKVTEKGKDVELRCDPISGHTALYWYRQSLGQGLEFLIYFQGNSAPDKSGLPSDRFSAERTGGSVSTLTIQRTQQEDSAVYLCASSLESASVDGYTFGSGTRLTVV.

This clonotype was seen a few times. The junction and the germline gene differ at one end; a read error may be behind it. The V call is TRBV11-2, the J call TRBJ1-5; no firm D call. Germline V gene lookup returns CDR1 SGHAT and CDR2 FQNNGV. The CDR3 is made up of 15 amino acids. In DNA, the CDR3 is TGTGTCAGCAGCTTAGGATGGGGTGGCAATCAGCCCCAGCATTTT. Encoded protein: CVSSLGWGGNQPQHF.

This clonotype was observed at least ten times. The CDR3 bases are TGTGCCACCAGTGATTTGGGTACAGGGGGCGTCGACCAAGAGACCCAGTACTTC. Protein sequence: CATSDLGTGGVDQETQYF. The gene calls are TRBV24-1 and TRBJ2-5, with TRBD1 identical over 9 bases. Trimming at V came to 0 bases and at J to 0 bases, leaving 7 bases not matched to a gene. The germline V gene has CDR1 KGHDR and CDR2 SFDVKD. CDR3 length: 18 residues.

There are many counts of this clonotype. This sequence joins TRBV24-1 and TRBJ1-3, with TRBD1 matching over 9 bases. CDR1 is KGHDR, CDR2 SFDVKD, per germline. The CDR3 length is 16 residues. The junction had 4 bases not matched to a gene; V was cut back by 4 bases and J by 1 base. Written as DNA, the CDR3 is TGTGCCACCAGTGACCCGGGACAGGGTTCTGGAAACACCATATATTTT. Translating gives CATSDPGQGSGNTIYF.

In this sample, this clonotype turned up many times. The chain has TRBV7-2 and TRBJ2-7; 11 bases agree with TRBD2. Trimming removed 5 bases from V and 7 bases from J; junction bases left unmatched: 10. Germline V CDR1 and CDR2: SGHTA, FQGNSA. This CDR3 is 15 amino acids long. The CDR3 spells CASSLGLAELVEQYF. The CDR3 region has the DNA TGTGCCAGCAGCCTGGGACTAGCGGAACTTGTGGAGCAGTACTTC.